The 21 T cell receptor beta chains in this list originate from one sample, sequenced in a study of CD8 T cells in Susac syndrome. RNA totalling roughly 0.45 to 1 ug underwent reverse transcription with random hexamers. TCRdb re-called the immunoSEQ multiplex PCR reads with MiXCR, one entry per CDR3 protein. The sample has 65,000 to 75,000 distinct CDR3 sequences, roughly 94% seen once; the top ten hold roughly 0.22%. Sequencing was done on a sample of CD8+ T cells from PBMCs. The receptor set was obtained from a human donor in good health.

The CDR3 bases are TGTGCCAGCAGCCCAGGGACAGACACCGGGGAGCTGTTTTTT. Its protein is CASSPGTDTGELFF. V and J are TRBV4-2 and TRBJ2-2; 7 bases fit TRBD1. CDR1 LGHNA and CDR2 YNFKEQ come from the germline V gene. CDR3 length equals 14 residues. Unmatched junction bases numbered 2, after V lost 4 bases and J lost 3 bases.

The rearrangement links TRBV28 to TRBJ2-7; D gene unclear. Germline V gene lookup returns CDR1 MDHEN and CDR2 SYDVKM. The ends were cut back, 4 bases at V and 0 bases at J, with 7 bases in the middle. This CDR3 contains 13 residues. The CDR3 bases are TGTGCCAGCAGTTCCAGTCCCTCCTACGAGCAGTACTTC. Protein sequence: CASSSSPSYEQYF.

J is TRBJ1-5 and V is TRBV13, with 7 bases fitting TRBD1. V gave up 4 bases and J gave up 6 bases; unmatched junction bases: 6. Per the germline V gene, CDR1 is PRHDT and CDR2 is FYEKMQ (reference sequence). This CDR3 region has 14 residues. For the CDR3, the DNA is TGTGCCAGCAGCTACGACAGGGATAGTCAGCCCCAGCATTTT. It codes for CASSYDRDSQPQHF.

The chain is built from TRBV30 and TRBJ2-1; no clear D gene. CDR1 and CDR2 from the germline V gene are GTSNPN and SVGIG (reference sequence). The CDR3 loop spans 11 amino acids. Trimming shortened V by 3 bases and J by 3 bases, and 3 bases separated the two germline ends. CDR3: CAWRDYNEQFF. In DNA, the CDR3 is TGTGCCTGGAGGGACTACAATGAGCAGTTCTTC.

The chain recombines TRBV27 with TRBJ2-7; the D gene is possibly TRBD2 (6 bases). The germline CDR1 and CDR2 sequences are MNHEY and SMNVEV (reference sequence). V lost 6 bases to trimming and J lost 0 bases, with 15 bases between them. The CDR3 is 15 residues long. This CDR3 is CASRGGLSFSYEQYF. CDR3 in DNA: TGTGCCAGCAGGGGGGGACTTAGCTTCTCCTACGAGCAGTACTTC.

J is TRBJ1-1 and V is TRBV10-3; TRBD1 aligns across 7 bases. The CDR3 runs 14 residues. V was clipped by 2 bases and J by 10 bases; unmatched bases: 10. The germline gives CDR1 ENHRY, CDR2 SYGVKD. In DNA, the CDR3 is TGTGCCATCAGTGAGCGAGGCGACAGGGACGGAGCTTTCTTT. It specifies CAISERGDRDGAFF.

V usage is TRBV7-3 and J usage is TRBJ2-1; 14 bases match TRBD2. The CDR3 is 18 residues long. J was trimmed by 0 bases and V by 5 bases; bases with no gene match: 6. CDR1 SGHTA and CDR2 FQGTGA come from the germline V gene. The CDR3 sequence is CASSSGLAGGPSYNEQFF. CDR3 coding DNA: TGTGCCAGCAGCAGCGGACTAGCGGGGGGCCCCTCCTACAATGAGCAGTTCTTC.

Points on this clonotype: Germline and junction disagree at one end, which may indicate a read error. The chain is built from TRBV20-1 and TRBJ2-7; D is possibly TRBD1 (5 bases). The CDR3 runs to 14 residues. The germline CDR1 and CDR2 sequences are DFQATT and SNEGSKA (reference sequence). This chain's CDR3 is CRARDRQGYYEQYF. CDR3 sequence (DNA): TGCAGGGCTAGAGATAGGCAGGGATACTACGAGCAGTACTTC.

The gene calls are TRBV2 and TRBJ2-3; unclear D gene. CDR1 SNHLY and CDR2 FYNNEI come from the germline V gene. V shed 11 bases and J shed 6 bases, with 9 bases lying between them. There are 10 residues in the CDR3. CDR3 nucleotide sequence: TGTGCCTCCCAATACGATACGCAGTATTTT. Its protein is CASQYDTQYF.

The rearrangement uses TRBV5-4 and TRBJ2-2, with D hard to call. V was clipped by 6 bases and J by 6 bases, with 9 bases between them. CDR3 length: 12 amino acids. CDR1 and CDR2 (germline): SGHNT, YYREEE (reference sequence). This CDR3 is CASTPRAGELFF. The CDR3 DNA sequence: TGTGCCAGCACCCCTCGGGCCGGGGAGCTGTTTTTT.

The chain couples TRBV7-3 to TRBJ2-7, with 8 nucleotides matching TRBD1. Germline CDR1 reads SGHTA; CDR2 reads FQGTGA. There are 14 residues in the CDR3. The trim removed 5 bases at V and 0 bases at J, leaving 3 bases unmatched. The CDR3 here is CASSQGAGSYEQYF. In nucleotides, the CDR3 is TGTGCCAGCAGCCAGGGGGCGGGCTCCTACGAGCAGTACTTC.

The V gene is TRBV4-1, the J gene TRBJ2-3, with TRBD2 matching 14 bases. There are 19 residues in the CDR3. The germline gives CDR1 MGHRA, CDR2 YSYEKL. Trimming at V came to 1 base and at J to 2 bases, leaving 8 bases not matched to a gene. The CDR3 spells CASSQGRLAGGPDTDTQYF. CDR3 coding DNA: TGCGCCAGCAGCCAAGGGAGACTAGCGGGGGGGCCTGACACAGATACGCAGTATTTT.

The chain has TRBV28 and TRBJ2-1, with 7 bases lining up with TRBD1. Trimming at V came to 4 bases and at J to 2 bases, leaving 8 bases not matched to a gene. The CDR3 length is 16 residues. The germline CDR1 and CDR2 sequences are MDHEN and SYDVKM. The CDR3 protein is CASSSELTGTYNEQFF. The CDR3 DNA reads as TGTGCCAGCAGTTCCGAATTGACAGGGACCTACAATGAGCAGTTCTTC.

This clonotype has a single count. The chain recombines TRBV29-1 with TRBJ2-7, with D possibly being TRBD1 or TRBD2 (5 bases each). The V end lost 6 bases, the J end lost 4 bases, and 16 bases lay between the germline ends. This CDR3 has 13 residues. Per germline, CDR1 SQVTM and CDR2 ANQGSEA. CDR3 sequence: CSVTGTAGYEQYF. The CDR3 nucleotides read TGCAGCGTCACCGGGACCGCTGGTTACGAGCAGTACTTC.

The rearrangement links TRBV7-3 to TRBJ2-7; tentatively, D is TRBD1 or TRBD2 (5 bases each). The ends were cut back, 3 bases at V and 5 bases at J, with 23 bases in the middle. The CDR3 consists of 17 residues. Germline V CDR1 and CDR2: SGHTA, FQGTGA. CDR3 protein: CASSFLLGTHPRDEQYF. CDR3 sequence (DNA): TGTGCCAGCAGCTTTTTGTTGGGGACCCACCCCCGGGACGAGCAGTACTTC. Full variable domain (missing parts from reference TRBV7-3 and TRBJ2-7): GAGVSQTPSNKVTEKGKYVELRCDPISGHTALYWYRQSLGQGPEFLIYFQGTGAADDSGLPNDRFFAVRPEGSVSTLKIQRTERGDSAVYLCASSFLLGTHPRDEQYFGPGTRLTVT.

V usage is TRBV9 and J usage is TRBJ2-7; no clear D. The V gene lost 0 bases and the J gene lost 0 bases, with 10 bases spanning the gap. Per germline, CDR1 SGDLS and CDR2 YYNGEE. This CDR3 has 15 amino acids. CDR3 region: CASSVGVSISYEQYF. The CDR3, as DNA: TGTGCCAGCAGCGTAGGAGTCAGCATCTCCTACGAGCAGTACTTC.

V gene TRBV27 combines with J gene TRBJ2-7; tentatively, D is TRBD1 (5 bases). Trimming removed 6 bases at V and 5 bases at J, with 11 bases between. CDR1 is MNHEY and CDR2 is SMNVEV in the germline V gene (reference sequence). The CDR3 is 12 amino acids. Written as DNA, the CDR3 is TGTGCCAGCAGCCCAGGGCCCGACGAGCAGTACTTC. Translating gives CASSPGPDEQYF.

This clonotype occurred once. The chain couples TRBV6-5 to TRBJ1-1, with D unresolved. CDR1 is MNHEY, CDR2 SVGAGI, per germline. This CDR3 comprises 12 residues. Between the trimmed V and J ends, which lost 2 bases and 6 bases, there was a span of 7 bases. The CDR3 region has the DNA TGTGCCAGCAGTTACGACCTGGCTGAAGCTTTCTTT. As protein: CASSYDLAEAFF.

The chain has TRBV3-1 and TRBJ2-1; D is possibly TRBD2 (7 bases). Germline V gene sequence: CDR1 LGHDT, CDR2 YNNKEL (reference sequence). This CDR3 region has 16 residues. Trimming removed 0 bases from V and 8 bases from J, with 17 bases in between. In DNA, the CDR3 is TGTGCCAGCAGCCAAGACTGGTCGGGGGGCTGGGATGAGCAGTTCTTC. Protein product: CASSQDWSGGWDEQFF.

V gene TRBV5-1 combines with J gene TRBJ2-1; 9 bases fit TRBD1. The CDR3 is made up of 14 amino acids. Germline-derived CDR1 and CDR2 are SGHRS and YFSETQ. After removal of 5 bases from V and 8 bases from J, the junction contained 8 bases not matched to a gene. The CDR3 region is CASREPGQGHEQFF. DNA for the CDR3: TGCGCCAGCAGGGAACCGGGACAGGGCCATGAGCAGTTCTTC.

This rearrangement joins TRBV12-3 or TRBV12-4 to TRBJ2-3, with D perhaps matching TRBD1 (7 bases). The CDR3 has 14 amino acids. V was cut by 2 bases and J by 4 bases, with 10 bases left in between. The CDR3, as DNA: TGTGCCAGCAGTTTAAGGAGGGGGCCAGATACGCAGTATTTT. It specifies CASSLRRGPDTQYF.